This entry features one T cell receptor beta chain sequence. Its antigen is undetermined. The data were taken from a study of siplizumab effects on memory and regulatory T cells. Study results and limitations: Proliferating Tregs from siplizumab cultures lacked functional confirmation of suppression. Both greater diversity than memory cells and a major contribution to the alloresponse seemed to characterize naive T cells.

Per sample, roughly 99,000 TCR templates were assayed. Libraries were prepared by immunoSEQ multiplex PCR; TCRdb keeps only in-frame clonotypes and omits some of them. This sample carries around 77,000 clones, around 90% of them seen once, and the ten largest clones take approximately 29%. With 2 bases removed from V and 0 bases from J, the gap between germline ends came to 10 bases. Germline V gives CDR1 MNHNS, CDR2 SASEGT. This CDR3 is built from 16 residues. The source of this sequence is a human donor in good health. The sequenced sample consisted of CD8+ T cells sorted from blood. The rearrangement uses TRBV6-1 and TRBJ1-4, with D unresolved. The CDR3 DNA reads TGTGCCAGCAGTGAACGGTTGGGGTCAACTAATGAAAAACTGTTTTTT. Amino acid sequence: CASSERLGSTNEKLFF.